This T cell receptor beta chain appears in the sequencing data of a study of neurological immune-mediated disorders. Trimming took off 3 bases at V and 4 bases at J, with 13 bases between the two ends. This CDR3 contains 15 residues. Each CDR3 protein is one row after TCRdb ran MiXCR on the 5' RACE reads. The data contain 65,000 to 90,000 distinct CDR3 sequences, about a tenth of them seen just once; the ten biggest clones take up 1.8%. This clonotype was recorded at least ten times. The clonotype comes from a man aged 35 to 55 in good health. The chain has TRBV12-3 or TRBV12-4 and TRBJ1-5; D gene ambiguous. The material sequenced was PBMCs. CDR3 sequence: CASSFFLAGNQPQHF. For the CDR3, the DNA is TGTGCCAGCAGTTTCTTTTTGGCGGGTAATCAGCCCCAGCATTTT.